The 2 T cell receptor beta chains in this list originate from one sample, sequenced in a study of blood T cell repertoires in COVID-19. Sequenced by immunoSEQ multiplex PCR; TCRdb stores in-frame clones only, minus some. The sample has 150,000 to 180,000 clones, roughly 81% seen once. The sample comprised peripheral blood. The receptor set was obtained from a woman aged 55-70 years with COVID-19, enrolled during active disease.

This sequence joins TRBV6-2 or TRBV6-3 and TRBJ1-5; unclear D gene. The CDR3 sequence is 14 residues long. Germline V lookup: CDR1 MNHEY, CDR2 SVGEGT. V was clipped by 0 bases and J by 4 bases, with 7 bases between them. The CDR3 DNA follows: TGTGCCAGCAGTTACTCGATGCGGAATCAGCCCCAGCATTTT. It is translated as CASSYSMRNQPQHF.

This clone occurred a few times. This sequence joins TRBV14 and TRBJ1-2; TRBD1 matches 10 bases. V shed 5 bases and J 7 bases; nucleotides not matched to a gene: 10. In germline, CDR1 is SGHDN, CDR2 FVKESK. The CDR3 sequence is 15 residues long. Here the CDR3 reads CASSSQTGGRGGYTF. In nucleotides, the CDR3 is TGTGCCAGCAGCTCGCAGACAGGGGGCCGAGGTGGCTACACCTTC.